The 28 T cell receptor beta chains in this list originate from one sample, sequenced in a study of cytomegalovirus exposure and HLA in healthy donors. Amplification used 60 Vbeta primers and 13 Jbeta primers. Profiling relied on immunoSEQ multiplex PCR, and the TCRdb table lists in-frame clones only, not all of them. The sample records 150,000 to 200,000 clones, roughly 80% being singletons. Material: PBMCs. These receptors all come from a man younger than 35 in good health and CMV-seropositive.

The J gene is TRBJ2-5, the V gene TRBV7-9; perhaps TRBD1 as D (6 bases). CDR1 and CDR2 from the germline V gene are SEHNR and FQNEAQ (reference sequence). This CDR3 has 15 amino acids. The V and J ends lost 3 bases and 2 bases respectively, with 13 bases between them. CDR3 nucleotide sequence: TGTGCCAGCAGCTTGACAGGATTGGGACAAGAGACCCAGTACTTC. It specifies CASSLTGLGQETQYF.

The chain has TRBV5-8 and TRBJ2-3; TRBD1 aligns across 7 bases. The CDR3 loop spans 15 amino acids. Germline CDR1 SGHTS, CDR2 YDEGEE. J lost 4 bases, V lost 3 bases, and 8 bases had no gene match. The CDR3 spells CASSWETGQSDTQYF. The CDR3 DNA is TGTGCCAGCAGCTGGGAGACAGGGCAATCAGATACGCAGTATTTT.

This chain uses TRBV7-2 with TRBJ1-1, with unresolved D. V was pared by 1 base and J by 1 base, with 19 bases between. Germline CDR1 SGHTA, CDR2 FQGNSA. CDR3 length: 18 residues. As DNA, the CDR3 is TGTGCCAGCAGCTTAGAACCCCCTATCACCCTAAAGAACACTGAAGCTTTCTTT. Protein product: CASSLEPPITLKNTEAFF. The whole variable domain, remainder taken from reference TRBV7-2 and TRBJ1-1, is GAGVSQSPSNKVTEKGKDVELRCDPISGHTALYWYRQSLGQGLEFLIYFQGNSAPDKSGLPSDRFSAERTGGSVSTLTIQRTQQEDSAVYLCASSLEPPITLKNTEAFFGQGTRLTVV.

The rearrangement joins TRBV4-1 to TRBJ1-1; D is undetermined. With 5 bases removed from V and 0 bases from J, the gap between germline ends came to 7 bases. The CDR3 spans 13 residues. The germline gives CDR1 MGHRA, CDR2 YSYEKL. The CDR3: CASSLVLNTEAFF. The CDR3 DNA is TGCGCCAGCAGCTTAGTTTTGAACACTGAAGCTTTCTTT.

The J gene is TRBJ2-5, the V gene TRBV23-1; tentative D call: TRBD1 (6 bases). TRBV23-1 counts as an open reading frame of uncertain function. Trimming stripped 4 bases from V and 5 bases from J, with 14 bases between. CDR3 length: 14 amino acids. CDR3 amino acids: CASSRVNRAETQYF. The CDR3 coding sequence is TGCGCCAGCAGTCGGGTGAACAGGGCGGAGACCCAGTACTTC.

The V gene is TRBV7-9, the J gene TRBJ2-1, with 7 bases fitting TRBD2. The germline V gene encodes CDR1 SEHNR and CDR2 FQNEAQ (reference sequence). The CDR3 consists of 14 residues. Germline trimming cut 2 bases from V and 6 bases from J; bases unmatched to any gene: 4. Here the CDR3 reads CASSLFAGVNEQFF. DNA of the CDR3: TGTGCCAGCAGCTTATTTGCGGGAGTCAATGAGCAGTTCTTC.

The chain has TRBV11-2 and TRBJ2-7; TRBD1 might be the D (6 bases). Germline lookup yields CDR1 SGHAT and CDR2 FQNNGV. V was trimmed by 0 bases and J by 6 bases, leaving 15 bases between them. This CDR3 comprises 15 residues. CDR3 sequence (DNA): TGTGCCAGCAGCTTAGAATCTGCTTCAGGGGCCGAGCAGTACTTC. The encoded protein is CASSLESASGAEQYF.

As for this clone: It is unclear where the CDR3 begins or ends on the DNA, so no DNA is shown, and the CDR3 is as TCRdb lists it. The V and J genes are TRBV12-1 and TRBJ2-1; TRBD2, the table's D call, was not compared with the DNA. TRBV12-1 has pseudogene status. The CDR3 is 12 amino acids in total, end residues counted. The CDR3 sequence: CASSFASGIRFF.

The chain is built from TRBV27 and TRBJ1-1, with a weak D call TRBD1 (5 bases). CDR3 length: 13 residues. V was pared by 2 bases and J by 7 bases, with 11 bases between. The germline gives CDR1 MNHEY, CDR2 SMNVEV (reference sequence). CDR3 amino acids: CASSLGATVEAFF. Written as DNA, the CDR3 is TGTGCCAGCAGTTTAGGGGCCACGGTTGAAGCTTTCTTT.

The chain recombines TRBV7-2 with TRBJ2-1, with D possibly matching TRBD1 (5 bases). Trimming removed 1 base from V and 2 bases from J, with 9 bases in between. The germline gives CDR1 SGHTA, CDR2 FQGNSA. The CDR3 totals 15 residues. The CDR3 here is CASSLVKTAYNEQFF. The CDR3 DNA sequence: TGTGCCAGCAGCTTAGTTAAGACAGCCTACAATGAGCAGTTCTTC.

The genes are TRBV11-2 and TRBJ1-3; TRBD1 is a possible D gene (5 bases). V was clipped by 3 bases and J by 3 bases, with 15 bases between them. Germline lookup yields CDR1 SGHAT and CDR2 FQNNGV. The CDR3 contains 16 residues. The CDR3 protein is CASSLVLGGFGNTIYF. CDR3 in DNA: TGTGCCAGCAGCTTGGTATTGGGGGGGTTTGGAAACACCATATATTTT. Using reference TRBV11-2 and TRBJ1-3 for the parts outside the CDR3, the full variable domain is EAGVAQSPRYKIIEKRQSVAFWCNPISGHATLYWYQQILGQGPKLLIQFQNNGVVDDSQLPKDRFSAERLKGVDSTLKIQPAKLEDSAVYLCASSLVLGGFGNTIYFGEGSWLTVV.

This clone was recorded once. This chain connects TRBV7-8 to TRBJ2-3; 8 bases match TRBD1. V was pared by 5 bases and J by 5 bases, with 9 bases of the junction left unmatched. CDR3 length: 15 residues. The germline V gene encodes CDR1 SGHVS and CDR2 FQNEAQ. The chain's CDR3 is CASSRTGTSGDTQYF. As DNA, the CDR3 is TGTGCCAGCAGCCGGACAGGGACAAGTGGAGATACGCAGTATTTT.

The chain links TRBV13 to TRBJ2-7, with TRBD1 matching 10 bases. The V gene's germline CDR1 is PRHDT and CDR2 FYEKMQ (reference sequence). V was pared by 5 bases and J by 3 bases, with 10 bases of the junction left unmatched. The CDR3 covers 16 residues. The CDR3 region has the DNA TGTGCCAGCAGCCTTGAACCGGGACAGGGGAGCTACGAGCAGTACTTC. It codes for CASSLEPGQGSYEQYF.

The chain links TRBV5-8 to TRBJ1-2; the match to TRBD1 covers 7 bases. The CDR3 runs to 12 residues. Germline V gene data show CDR1 as SGHTS and CDR2 as YDEGEE. V shed 0 bases and J 8 bases; nucleotides not matched to a gene: 1. CDR3 amino acids: CASSLVGGGYTF. In nucleotides, the CDR3 is TGTGCCAGCAGCTTGGTAGGGGGCGGCTACACCTTC. The full variable domain, with the rest looked up from reference TRBV5-8 and TRBJ1-2, is EAGVTQSPTHLIKTRGQQATLRCSPISGHTSVYWYQQALGLGLQFLLWYDEGEERNRGNFPPRFSGRQFPNYSSELNVNALELEDSALYLCASSLVGGGYTFGSGTRLTVV.

This chain joins TRBV11-2 and TRBJ2-3, with 7 bases aligning to TRBD2. CDR3 length: 15 amino acids. From germline, CDR1 is SGHAT and CDR2 FQNNGV. Trimming removed 5 bases from V and 2 bases from J; junction bases left unmatched: 7. The CDR3 nucleotides are TGTGCCAGCAGCCCGTGGGGGGGAATCACAGATACGCAGTATTTT. Protein: CASSPWGGITDTQYF.

The gene calls are TRBV5-4 and TRBJ2-1; TRBD2 matches at 15 bases. V shed 2 bases and J 5 bases; nucleotides not matched to a gene: 8. The CDR3 contains 18 residues. Looked up from germline, CDR1 is SGHNT and CDR2 is YYREEE (reference sequence). In DNA form, the CDR3 reads TGTGCCAGCAGCTTCGGACTAGCGGGAGGGAGGGCTAACAATGAGCAGTTCTTC. Translated: CASSFGLAGGRANNEQFF.

The chain combines TRBV27 with TRBJ1-2; 7 bases agree with TRBD1. V shed 3 bases and J 6 bases; nucleotides not matched to a gene: 13. The CDR3 is made up of 16 amino acids. Germline CDR1 is MNHEY and CDR2 is SMNVEV (reference sequence). In DNA form, the CDR3 reads TGTGCCAGCAGTTTGACAGGGCTTGGTTTATGGAATGGCTACACCTTC. As protein: CASSLTGLGLWNGYTF.

J is TRBJ1-1 and V is TRBV4-1; D unresolved. The CDR3 length is 16 residues. Germline CDR1 MGHRA, CDR2 YSYEKL. V lost 1 base to trimming and J lost 3 bases, with 15 bases between them. CDR3 region: CASSQVGEGWDTEAFF. DNA of the CDR3: TGCGCCAGCAGCCAAGTCGGGGAGGGCTGGGACACTGAAGCTTTCTTT.

This chain joins TRBV5-1 and TRBJ2-1, with 12 bases matching TRBD1. Trimming removed 5 bases from V and 9 bases from J; junction bases left unmatched: 6. CDR3 length equals 14 residues. Germline-derived CDR1 and CDR2 are SGHRS and YFSETQ. The CDR3 region is CASRRDRGPGEQFF. CDR3 nucleotides: TGCGCCAGCAGACGGGACAGGGGGCCGGGTGAGCAGTTCTTC. Variable domain in full (rest from reference TRBV5-1 and TRBJ2-1): KAGVTQTPRYLIKTRGQQVTLSCSPISGHRSVSWYQQTPGQGLQFLFEYFSETQRNKGNFPGRFSGRQFSNSRSEMNVSTLELGDSALYLCASRRDRGPGEQFFGPGTRLTVL.

This clone showed up just once. The V gene is TRBV7-9, the J gene TRBJ2-3; 10 bases are shared with TRBD2. The trim removed 1 base at V and 0 bases at J, leaving 4 bases unmatched. The CDR3 has 17 residues. CDR1 is SEHNR and CDR2 is FQNEAQ in the germline V gene (reference sequence). In DNA form, the CDR3 reads TGTGCCAGCAGCTTAGGGACTAGCGGACCGAGCACAGATACGCAGTATTTT. Its translation is CASSLGTSGPSTDTQYF.

The J gene is TRBJ2-7, the V gene TRBV5-6; 7 bases agree with TRBD1. The CDR3 length is 14 residues. After removal of 0 bases from V and 2 bases from J, the junction contained 2 bases not matched to a gene. Looked up from germline, CDR1 is SGHDT and CDR2 is YYEEEE. The DNA for the CDR3 is TGTGCCAGCAGCTTGGGGGACAGTACCTACGAGCAGTACTTC. This codes for CASSLGDSTYEQYF.

This clone was recorded a few times. The V and J genes are TRBV5-4 and TRBJ2-2; 7 positions match TRBD1. The V gene's germline CDR1 is SGHNT and CDR2 YYREEE (reference sequence). The CDR3 extends over 17 amino acids. V lost 7 bases to trimming and J lost 1 base; unmatched junction nucleotides: 13. DNA of the CDR3: TGTGCCAGCCTTAATCCTACCGGGACAGAGAACACCGGGGAGCTGTTTTTT. The encoded protein is CASLNPTGTENTGELFF.

V usage is TRBV11-2 and J usage is TRBJ1-1; no clear D gene. Germline values: CDR1 SGHAT, CDR2 FQNNGV. The CDR3 totals 14 residues. V dropped 2 bases and J dropped 3 bases, with 10 bases sitting between them. This CDR3 reads CASSLTPRDTEAFF. The CDR3 DNA reads as TGTGCCAGCAGCTTAACCCCTCGGGACACTGAAGCTTTCTTT.

The rearrangement joins TRBV19 to TRBJ2-1, with 8 bases aligning to TRBD1. The CDR3 is 14 amino acids. J gave up 3 bases and V 5 bases, and 3 bases lay outside the gene matches. Germline loops: CDR1 LNHDA, CDR2 SQIVND (reference sequence). CDR3 sequence (DNA): TGTGCCAGTAGTGATACAGGGGGCTACAATGAGCAGTTCTTC. It translates to CASSDTGGYNEQFF.

This chain links TRBV29-1 with TRBJ2-1; 10 nucleotides align to TRBD2. Germline V gene data show CDR1 as SQVTM and CDR2 as ANQGSEA. Trimming removed 8 bases from V and 9 bases from J; junction bases left unmatched: 10. This CDR3 is 13 amino acids long. The CDR3 region has the DNA TGCAGCTTGGCTAGCGGGAGTGGGGTTGAGCAGTTCTTC. It yields the protein CSLASGSGVEQFF.

This chain links TRBV19 with TRBJ2-7, with a possible D match to TRBD1 (6 bases). The CDR3 is 14 residues long. V gave up 4 bases and J gave up 0 bases, with 10 bases separating them. Germline V gene sequence: CDR1 LNHDA, CDR2 SQIVND (reference sequence). The CDR3 sequence: CASSTTGSSYEQYF. The CDR3 nucleotides read TGTGCCAGTAGTACTACAGGGAGCTCCTACGAGCAGTACTTC.

In this sample, this clone turned up once. The J gene is TRBJ1-1, the V gene TRBV29-1, with D uncertain. Trimming took 2 bases from V and 8 from J, leaving 3 bases between them. Germline-derived CDR1 and CDR2 are SQVTM and ANQGSEA. This CDR3 is built from 9 residues. CDR3 coding DNA: TGCAGCGTTGAACAGGAAGCTTTCTTT. Translation gives CSVEQEAFF.

The gene calls are TRBV11-2 and TRBJ2-7, with a weak D call TRBD2 (6 bases). The germline V and J ends were trimmed by 10 bases and 2 bases, with 12 bases remaining between them. Germline V gene sequence: CDR1 SGHAT, CDR2 FQNNGV. This CDR3 comprises 12 residues. In DNA, the CDR3 is TGTGCCACCGGGGGAACAGCCTACGAGCAGTACTTC. Translating it yields CATGGTAYEQYF.